The 13 T cell receptor beta chains listed next were all sequenced from one sample in a study of T cell responses to AZD1222 COVID-19 vaccine. The assay was immunoSEQ multiplex PCR, and TCRdb's table has in-frame clones only and misses some. This table holds approximately 160,000 clones, about nine tenths found once. The sample in question was peripheral blood, obtained on day 0 of AZD1222 vaccination. The receptors were sampled from an adult in good health.

This rearrangement joins TRBV4-1 to TRBJ1-4; weak D call: TRBD1 (6 bases). The germline gives CDR1 MGHRA, CDR2 YSYEKL. The CDR3 is 16 amino acids. With 0 bases removed from V and 2 bases from J, the gap between germline ends came to 10 bases. Here the CDR3 reads CASSQEGHLTNEKLFF. The CDR3 DNA is TGCGCCAGCAGCCAAGAGGGACACCTGACTAATGAAAAACTGTTTTTT.

The chain recombines TRBV9 with TRBJ1-2; 9 bases are a match to TRBD1. V lost 6 bases, J lost 8 bases, and 14 bases stayed unmatched. The CDR3 extends over 15 amino acids. Germline values: CDR1 SGDLS, CDR2 YYNGEE. In nucleotides, the CDR3 is TGTGCCAGCACCGGAACCGGGACAGGGTTTAGGGGCTACACCTTC. Protein: CASTGTGTGFRGYTF.

This chain connects TRBV7-9 to TRBJ2-3, with 7 nucleotides matching TRBD1. This CDR3 has 15 amino acids. Germline-derived CDR1 and CDR2 are SEHNR and FQNEAQ (reference sequence). V lost 5 bases, J lost 1 base, and 6 bases stayed unmatched. CDR3 in amino acids: CASSPLGTGTDTQYF. The CDR3 DNA reads as TGTGCCAGCAGCCCGCTCGGGACAGGCACAGATACGCAGTATTTT.

The count of this clone is one. V is TRBV6-5 and J is TRBJ2-7; unclear D gene. The germline V gene has CDR1 MNHEY and CDR2 SVGAGI. The CDR3 runs 14 residues. Trimming took 4 bases from V and 2 from J, leaving 12 bases between them. The CDR3 coding sequence is TGTGCCAGCAGTTCCCCAAGGTCTCCCTACGAGCAGTACTTC. Translated, it gives CASSSPRSPYEQYF.

The rearrangement links TRBV5-1 to TRBJ2-7, with D hard to call. The V gene lost 5 bases and the J gene lost 2 bases, with 11 bases spanning the gap. CDR3 length: 13 residues. Germline V gene data show CDR1 as SGHRS and CDR2 as YFSETQ. CDR3 sequence (DNA): TGCGCCAGCAGTCCCACTGGGACCTACGAGCAGTACTTC. It codes for CASSPTGTYEQYF.

V gene TRBV5-1 combines with J gene TRBJ1-6; D remains ambiguous. V lost 5 bases to trimming and J lost 6 bases, with 12 bases between them. Germline CDR1 SGHRS, CDR2 YFSETQ. The CDR3 totals 14 residues. The CDR3, as DNA: TGCGCCAGCAGGCAGGACGGGATTAATTCACCCCTCCACTTT. It yields the protein CASRQDGINSPLHF. Using reference TRBV5-1 and TRBJ1-6 for the parts outside the CDR3, the full variable domain is KAGVTQTPRYLIKTRGQQVTLSCSPISGHRSVSWYQQTPGQGLQFLFEYFSETQRNKGNFPGRFSGRQFSNSRSEMNVSTLELGDSALYLCASRQDGINSPLHFGNGTRLTVT.

The V gene is TRBV18, the J gene TRBJ2-7; D is unresolved. Germline assignment: CDR1 KGHSH and CDR2 LQKENI. This CDR3 region has 13 residues. Trimming stripped 3 bases from V and 5 bases from J, with 11 bases between. CDR3 DNA: TGTGCCAGCTCACCGGGTTTTGTCGACGAGCAGTACTTC. Amino acid sequence: CASSPGFVDEQYF.

This clone was recorded once. The J gene is TRBJ2-5, the V gene TRBV2; D call uncertain. V lost 5 bases to trimming and J lost 2 bases, with 0 bases between them. The length of the CDR3 is 10 residues. CDR1 is SNHLY and CDR2 is FYNNEI in the germline V gene. For the CDR3, the DNA is TGTGCCAGCAGTCAAGAGACCCAGTACTTC. It is translated as CASSQETQYF.

V usage is TRBV5-1 and J usage is TRBJ1-4; possibly TRBD1 for D (5 bases). The CDR3 runs 15 residues. Germline CDR1 reads SGHRS; CDR2 reads YFSETQ. V was clipped by 2 bases and J by 7 bases, with 15 bases between them. The CDR3 DNA reads TGCGCCAGCAGCTTTGGGGACCCCTCGGGTGAAAAACTGTTTTTT. The encoded protein is CASSFGDPSGEKLFF.

This clone has only a few counts. The V call is TRBV2, the J call TRBJ1-5; 8 bases are a match to TRBD1. CDR3 length equals 15 residues. J was trimmed by 2 bases and V by 6 bases; bases with no gene match: 6. From germline, CDR1 is SNHLY and CDR2 FYNNEI. In DNA, the CDR3 is TGTGCCAGCAGCCGCGGACAGGGCGGCAATCAGCCCCAGCATTTT. Protein: CASSRGQGGNQPQHF.

V gene TRBV7-9 combines with J gene TRBJ1-1; 7 bases line up with TRBD1. Germline CDR1 SEHNR, CDR2 FQNEAQ (reference sequence). CDR3 length: 14 amino acids. V was clipped by 3 bases and J by 6 bases; unmatched bases: 7. CDR3 DNA sequence: TGTGCCAGCAGCTTGGAACAGGGGCGGTCTGAAGCTTTCTTT. This encodes CASSLEQGRSEAFF.

This chain links TRBV28 with TRBJ2-3; 9 positions agree with TRBD2. The germline gives CDR1 MDHEN, CDR2 SYDVKM. The CDR3 loop spans 15 amino acids. V shed 10 bases and J 2 bases; nucleotides not matched to a gene: 10. CDR3 nucleotide sequence: TGTGCCACCTCCCTGAGCGGGAGGCCCACAGATACGCAGTATTTT. Its protein product is CATSLSGRPTDTQYF. Complete variable domain (other parts from reference TRBV28 and TRBJ2-3): DVKVTQSSRYLVKRTGEKVFLECVQDMDHENMFWYRQDPGLGLRLIYFSYDVKMKEKGDIPEGYSVSREKKERFSLILESASTNQTSMYLCATSLSGRPTDTQYFGPGTRLTVL.

The rearrangement uses TRBV7-9 and TRBJ1-2, with D unclear. V shed 1 base and J shed 8 bases, with 8 bases lying between them. Germline V gives CDR1 SEHNR, CDR2 FQNEAQ (reference sequence). This CDR3 is 12 amino acids long. The CDR3 reads CASSLESLGYTF. The CDR3 nucleotides read TGTGCCAGCAGCTTAGAAAGCTTAGGCTACACCTTC.